Listed below are T cell receptor beta chains from one sample, sequenced in a study of CD8 T cells in Susac syndrome. TCRdb redid the calling of the immunoSEQ multiplex PCR reads with MiXCR, one entry per CDR3 protein. The top ten clones hold more than 0.13% of a sample with 150,000 to 200,000 distinct CDR3 sequences, 93% of them seen once. The sample consisted of CD4+ T cells from PBMCs. These receptors all stem from a human donor in good health. Both conserved end residues are part of each CDR3. D genes are given only for firm matches. Expanded clones are given a class, and other clones once, few, many or no size at all.

DNA: TGCGCCAGCAGCTCGGAGCGGGGGCGGCGCAATGAGCAGTTCTTC; CDR3: CASSSERGRRNEQFF; V: TRBV5-1; J: TRBJ2-1; size: NA; D: TRBD2
DNA: TGTGCCAGCTCCTCCGGGACAGGGGTTCAGCCCCAGCATTTT; CDR3: CASSSGTGVQPQHF; V: TRBV18; J: TRBJ1-5; size: NA; D: TRBD1
DNA: TGCGCCAGTCGTCGGGACCCTCTTAGCAATCAGCCCCAGCATTTT; CDR3: CASRRDPLSNQPQHF; V: TRBV5-1; J: TRBJ1-5; size: NA; D: NA
DNA: TGTGCCAGCAGCCGCAGGGAGGTGGGACAGCCCCAGCATTTT; CDR3: CASSRREVGQPQHF; V: TRBV11-2; J: TRBJ1-5; size: NA; D: NA
DNA: TGCAGGGCAGGGGGAGCGGAGACCCAGTACTTC; CDR3: CRAGGAETQYF; V: TRBV20-1; J: TRBJ2-5; size: NA; D: TRBD1
DNA: TGCGCCAGCAGCTTGCCGGGTTCTAACTATGGCTACACCTTC; CDR3: CASSLPGSNYGYTF; V: TRBV5-1; J: TRBJ1-2; size: NA; D: NA
DNA: TGTGCAAGTCGGTCGACCGGGACTAGCGAGGACGAGCAGTACTTC; CDR3: CASRSTGTSEDEQYF; V: TRBV12-2; J: TRBJ2-7; size: NA; D: NA
DNA: TGTGCCAGCAGTGGAATAGCGGGGTCCTACGAGCAGTACTTC; CDR3: CASSGIAGSYEQYF; V: TRBV27; J: TRBJ2-7; size: few; D: TRBD2
DNA: TGCAGTGCCTTTCGACGGAGAAGCAATCAGCCCCAGCATTTT; CDR3: CSAFRRRSNQPQHF; V: TRBV20-1; J: TRBJ1-5; size: NA; D: NA
DNA: TGTGCCAGCCTACCCTCACAGGGGGCCTATGGCTACACCTTC; CDR3: CASLPSQGAYGYTF; V: TRBV19; J: TRBJ1-2; size: NA; D: TRBD1
DNA: TGTGCCTGGAGTTATCTTTTAATAGGGGCCACTGAAGCTTTCTTT; CDR3: CAWSYLLIGATEAFF; V: TRBV30; J: TRBJ1-1; size: NA; D: NA
DNA: TGTGCCAGCAGCCCCCCTGGGGGGCTGAGGGAAAAACTGTTTTTT; CDR3: CASSPPGGLREKLFF; V: TRBV3-1; J: TRBJ1-4; size: NA; D: NA
DNA: TGTGCCAGCAGCCCGAAGGGCGAGAGGAGAGCCTACGAGCAGTACTTC; CDR3: CASSPKGERRAYEQYF; V: TRBV11-1; J: TRBJ2-7; size: NA; D: NA
DNA: TGCAGTGCCCCAGTGACAGGTATCATGAACACTGAAGCTTTCTTT; CDR3: CSAPVTGIMNTEAFF; V: TRBV20-1; J: TRBJ1-1; size: NA; D: NA
DNA: TGTGCCAGCAGTTACTCCTGGGGCGAATACGAGCAGTACTTC; CDR3: CASSYSWGEYEQYF; V: TRBV6-5; J: TRBJ2-7; size: NA; D: NA
DNA: TGCAGTGCTGGAGGCGTAGGAGGAAGTTTGGACAATGAGCAGTTCTTC; CDR3: CSAGGVGGSLDNEQFF; V: TRBV20-1; J: TRBJ2-1; size: NA; D: NA
DNA: TGTGCCAGCAGCCAAAGTACCTACGAGCAGTACTTC; CDR3: CASSQSTYEQYF; V: TRBV7-8; J: TRBJ2-7; size: NA; D: NA
DNA: TGCAGCGTTGAAGACCGACGGGCGAGACCCTACGAGCAGTACTTC; CDR3: CSVEDRRARPYEQYF; V: TRBV29-1; J: TRBJ2-7; size: NA; D: NA
DNA: TGTGCCAGCAGCGCCACTAGCGGGGGGGCAGGCAAAAACATTCAGTACTTC; CDR3: CASSATSGGAGKNIQYF; V: TRBV5-6; J: TRBJ2-4; size: NA; D: TRBD2
DNA: TGTGCCAGCAGCTTGGTTCGGGTTGGCGGCTACACCTTC; CDR3: CASSLVRVGGYTF; V: TRBV7-8; J: TRBJ1-2; size: few; D: NA
DNA: TGCAGTGCTCGGACTAGCGGGGGAGCAGATACGCAGTATTTT; CDR3: CSARTSGGADTQYF; V: TRBV20-1; J: TRBJ2-3; size: NA; D: TRBD2
DNA: TGCAGCGTTATAATAGCGGGGGGAAGCACAGATACGCAGTATTTT; CDR3: CSVIIAGGSTDTQYF; V: TRBV29-1; J: TRBJ2-3; size: NA; D: TRBD2
DNA: TGCAGTGCTCAAGCGGGGGGGCCTGCAGATACGCAGTATTTT; CDR3: CSAQAGGPADTQYF; V: TRBV20-1; J: TRBJ2-3; size: NA; D: TRBD2
DNA: TGTGCCAGCAGTGCCCGGCGTAGCTCTGGAAACACCATATATTTT; CDR3: CASSARRSSGNTIYF; V: TRBV25-1; J: TRBJ1-3; size: NA; D: NA